These 29 T cell receptor beta chains originate from one sample sequenced in a study of blood T cell repertoires in COVID-19. The data were produced by immunoSEQ multiplex PCR, yet TCRdb's version contains in-frame clones alone and is incomplete. Of roughly 340,000 clones in the sample, about 90% are singletons; the top ten hold around 3.5%. The sequenced material came from peripheral blood. These receptors all come from a woman aged 18 to 35 who had recovered from COVID-19.

V is TRBV18 and J is TRBJ2-7; TRBD2 matches at 7 bases. Unmatched junction bases numbered 6, after V lost 3 bases and J lost 1 base. CDR3 length: 15 amino acids. Per the germline V gene, CDR1 is KGHSH and CDR2 is LQKENI. The CDR3 reads CASSPEVGGSYEQYV. The CDR3 DNA sequence: TGTGCCAGCTCACCGGAGGTCGGGGGGTCCTACGAGCAGTACGTC.

V is TRBV2 and J is TRBJ2-4; 14 bases map to TRBD2. Looked up from germline, CDR1 is SNHLY and CDR2 is FYNNEI. This CDR3 has 19 residues. The V gene end was trimmed by 2 bases and the J gene end by 6 bases; junction bases not matched to a gene: 12. In DNA, the CDR3 is TGTGCCAGCAGTGAACGGGGACTAGCGGGAGTTTATCTGGGAAACATTCAGTACTTC. This encodes CASSERGLAGVYLGNIQYF.

The genes are TRBV27 and TRBJ2-1, with D tentatively TRBD2 (5 bases). Trimming took off 5 bases at V and 0 bases at J, with 11 bases between the two ends. This CDR3 has 15 amino acids. CDR1 is MNHEY and CDR2 is SMNVEV in the germline V gene (reference sequence). The CDR3 DNA follows: TGTGCCAGCAGTCTTAGTGCGGGCTCCTACAATGAGCAGTTCTTC. This translates into CASSLSAGSYNEQFF.

The V gene is TRBV9, the J gene TRBJ2-3, with 12 bases lining up with TRBD2. V dropped 4 bases and J dropped 3; count of bases not matched to a gene: 6. This CDR3 has 16 residues. Germline V gives CDR1 SGDLS, CDR2 YYNGEE. As DNA, the CDR3 is TGTGCCAGCAGCCCCCACGGGACTAGCGGGACAGATACGCAGTATTTT. Translated, it gives CASSPHGTSGTDTQYF.

The chain joins TRBV6-2 or TRBV6-3 to TRBJ2-5; 11 nucleotides match TRBD2. Germline values: CDR1 MNHEY, CDR2 SVGEGT. V dropped 5 bases and J dropped 1; count of bases not matched to a gene: 3. The CDR3 contains 15 residues. This CDR3 is CASSPGLAAQETQYF. The CDR3 DNA reads as TGTGCCAGCAGTCCGGGACTAGCGGCCCAAGAGACCCAGTACTTC.

V and J are TRBV11-2 and TRBJ2-1; TRBD2 matches at 8 bases. The CDR3 has 15 amino acids. CDR1 SGHAT and CDR2 FQNNGV come from the germline V gene. Trimming at V came to 4 bases and at J to 12 bases, leaving 14 bases not matched to a gene. CDR3 sequence: CASSSPGLVLTGQFF. CDR3 nucleotide sequence: TGTGCCAGCAGCTCCCCGGGACTAGTTCTTACTGGGCAGTTCTTC.

This clone was counted once. This chain uses TRBV27 with TRBJ1-5, with D unclear. This CDR3 spans 14 amino acids. V lost 4 bases and J 0 bases, leaving 7 bases between the germline ends. Germline CDR1 reads MNHEY; CDR2 reads SMNVEV (reference sequence). CDR3 sequence: CASSSLISNQPQHF. CDR3 nucleotide sequence: TGTGCCAGCAGTTCCCTTATTAGCAATCAGCCCCAGCATTTT.

Details on this clone: The same CDR3 also results from other DNA sequences found in this sample. V usage is TRBV15 and J usage is TRBJ2-7, with 8 bases that match TRBD2. The CDR3 loop spans 15 amino acids. Germline CDR1 and CDR2: LNHNV and YYDKDF (reference sequence). J was trimmed by 2 bases and V by 3 bases; bases with no gene match: 6. The CDR3, as DNA: TGTGCCACCAGCAGGGGGGTAGCGGGACCCTACGAGCAGTACGTC. Translated: CATSRGVAGPYEQYV.

This rearrangement joins TRBV23-1 to TRBJ1-2; 9 nucleotides match TRBD1. TRBV23-1 is noted as an ORF with a role that remains uncertain. V gave up 3 bases and J gave up 8 bases; unmatched junction bases: 13. The CDR3 is 16 amino acids. Written as DNA, the CDR3 is TGCGCCAGCAGTCACCCAGGACAGGGGCCCCCTCTGGGCTACACCTTC. Protein: CASSHPGQGPPLGYTF.

With respect to this clone: This sample includes further DNA sequences coding for the same CDR3. The rearrangement joins TRBV7-2 to TRBJ1-1; maybe TRBD1 (5 bases). Per the germline V gene, CDR1 is SGHTA and CDR2 is FQGNSA. The CDR3 is made up of 13 amino acids. V shed 2 bases and J shed 2 bases, with 6 bases lying between them. The CDR3 sequence is CASSLQGNTEAFF. In DNA form, the CDR3 reads TGTGCCAGCAGCTTACAGGGTAACACTGAAGCTTTCTTT.

The chain is built from TRBV6-6 and TRBJ2-6, with 12 bases aligning to TRBD2. Trimming cost V 6 bases and J 3 bases; bases outside gene matches: 6. Germline CDR1 reads MNHNY; CDR2 reads SVGAGI (reference sequence). This CDR3 has 17 residues. The CDR3 sequence: CASSRLAGAFGANVLTF. CDR3 coding DNA: TGTGCCAGCAGCCGACTAGCGGGAGCGTTTGGGGCCAACGTCCTGACTTTC.

The chain joins TRBV6-6 to TRBJ2-6; TRBD1 aligns across 8 bases. CDR1 MNHNY and CDR2 SVGAGI come from the germline V gene (reference sequence). The CDR3 spans 17 residues. Trimming took 5 bases from V and 1 from J; bases not matched to a gene: 7. CDR3 nucleotides: TGTGCCAGCAGTCGAGGACAGGGAACATCTGGGGCCAACGTCCTGACTTTC. It encodes CASSRGQGTSGANVLTF.

The rearrangement joins TRBV4-3 to TRBJ2-1; possibly TRBD2 for D (6 bases). The V end was cut by 0 bases, the J end by 0 bases, with 12 bases between. CDR1 LGHNA and CDR2 YSLEER come from the germline V gene. This CDR3 comprises 17 residues. The CDR3 region has the DNA TGCGCCAGCAGCCAAGATCTGGGGGGATACTCCTACAATGAGCAGTTCTTC. It encodes CASSQDLGGYSYNEQFF.

This clone appeared a single time. The V gene is TRBV9, the J gene TRBJ2-2; 10 positions agree with TRBD1. CDR1 and CDR2 from the germline V gene are SGDLS and YYNGEE. The CDR3 has 14 amino acids. The trim removed 5 bases at V and 7 bases at J, leaving 5 bases unmatched. CDR3 nucleotide sequence: TGTGCCAGCAGTGACAGGGGGCGCGGCGGGGAGCTGTTTTTT. Residues: CASSDRGRGGELFF.

This sequence joins TRBV4-3 and TRBJ1-1; D remains unclear. This CDR3 is 18 amino acids long. Germline V gene data show CDR1 as LGHNA and CDR2 as YSLEER. Trimming shortened V by 0 bases and J by 1 base, and 18 bases separated the two germline ends. CDR3 protein: CASSQDPIAVRANTEAFF. The CDR3 DNA sequence: TGCGCCAGCAGCCAAGATCCTATCGCCGTCCGCGCGAACACTGAAGCTTTCTTT.

The J gene is TRBJ2-1, the V gene TRBV5-1; 8 nucleotides line up with TRBD2. CDR1 is SGHRS and CDR2 is YFSETQ in the germline V gene. The junction had 17 bases not matched to a gene; V was cut back by 4 bases and J by 5 bases. The CDR3 spans 18 residues. CDR3 nucleotide sequence: TGCGCCAGCAGCCCCCGCACCCCATCAGGACTAGCTCACAATGAGCAGTTCTTC. It encodes CASSPRTPSGLAHNEQFF.

Comment on this clone: Different DNA sequences within this sample yield the same CDR3. The genes are TRBV6-5 and TRBJ1-2, with D perhaps matching TRBD1 (5 bases). V shed 5 bases and J shed 5 bases, with 6 bases lying between them. The germline V gene has CDR1 MNHEY and CDR2 SVGAGI. This CDR3 is 11 amino acids long. In nucleotides, the CDR3 is TGTGCCAGCAGTACAGGTTATGGCTACACCTTC. It yields the protein CASSTGYGYTF.

The chain uses TRBV4-1 and TRBJ2-1, with 15 bases fitting TRBD2. CDR1 is MGHRA and CDR2 is YSYEKL in the germline V gene. This CDR3 is built from 22 residues. V lost 2 bases and J lost 4; bases outside the gene matches: 18. The CDR3 bases are TGCGCCAGCAGCCAATTTATCGTGGGACTAGCGGGAGGTTCCGTTTCATACAATGAGCAGTTCTTC. This encodes CASSQFIVGLAGGSVSYNEQFF.

The chain is built from TRBV3-1 (or the pseudogene TRBV3-2) and TRBJ1-1; maybe TRBD1 (5 bases). Trimming took 1 base from V and 4 from J, leaving 13 bases between them. The CDR3 extends over 15 amino acids. CDR1 and CDR2 from the germline V gene are LGHDT and YNNKEL (reference sequence). The chain's CDR3 is CASSQGPGLSTEAFF. In DNA form, the CDR3 reads TGTGCCAGCAGCCAAGGGCCAGGGTTGAGCACTGAAGCTTTCTTT.

The CDR3 region has the DNA TGCGCCAGCAGCCAAGAGGTAAGGGGGAAATGGGGCGACGAGCAGTACGTC. Its translation: CASSQEVRGKWGDEQYV. The chain is built from TRBV4-1 and TRBJ2-7, with a weak D call TRBD1 (6 bases). The CDR3 sequence is 17 residues long. Germline V lookup: CDR1 MGHRA, CDR2 YSYEKL. Between the trimmed V and J ends, which lost 0 bases and 5 bases, there was a span of 20 bases.

The chain uses TRBV6-5 and TRBJ1-2, with D tentatively TRBD1 (6 bases). The CDR3 totals 15 residues. Germline V gives CDR1 MNHEY, CDR2 SVGAGI. V lost 6 bases and J 7 bases, leaving 21 bases between the germline ends. The CDR3 sequence is CASRGRDNLYPGYTF. The CDR3 DNA follows: TGTGCCAGCAGAGGCCGGGACAACCTCTACCCTGGCTACACCTTC.

V and J are TRBV24-1 and TRBJ1-1; D gene uncertain. The ends were cut back, 5 bases at V and 3 bases at J, with 15 bases in the middle. Per the germline V gene, CDR1 is KGHDR and CDR2 is SFDVKD. The CDR3 is made up of 15 amino acids. CDR3: CATSGNSLGDTEAFF. In DNA, the CDR3 is TGTGCCACCAGTGGTAACTCCCTCGGTGACACTGAAGCTTTCTTT.

V and J are TRBV6-5 and TRBJ2-7; 8 bases match TRBD1. Losses at the gene ends were 6 bases for V and 4 bases for J; bases not matched to a gene: 8. Germline CDR1 is MNHEY and CDR2 is SVGAGI. The CDR3 extends over 14 amino acids. The CDR3 DNA follows: TGTGCCAGCAGAAAAGGACAGGGTGTTTACGAGCAGTACGTC. Its protein is CASRKGQGVYEQYV.

The chain has TRBV5-1 and TRBJ2-1; 12 bases fit TRBD2. The CDR3 is 15 residues long. V was pared by 4 bases and J by 9 bases, with 8 bases of the junction left unmatched. Looked up from germline, CDR1 is SGHRS and CDR2 is YFSETQ. This chain's CDR3 is CASSENLLAGGEQFF. The CDR3 nucleotides are TGCGCCAGCAGCGAAAATTTACTAGCGGGAGGTGAGCAGTTCTTC.

The chain has TRBV9 and TRBJ2-6; TRBD1 aligns across 8 bases. The germline CDR1 and CDR2 sequences are SGDLS and YYNGEE. The length of the CDR3 is 20 residues. V shed 0 bases and J 1 base; nucleotides not matched to a gene: 12. As DNA, the CDR3 is TGTGCCAGCAGCGTAGGGGCAGGGGGCCCCGTGGGGTCTGGGGCCAACGTCCTGACTTTC. Its translation: CASSVGAGGPVGSGANVLTF.

This chain uses TRBV5-1 with TRBJ2-1; 9 bases match TRBD2. The CDR3 loop spans 15 amino acids. CDR1 is SGHRS, CDR2 YFSETQ, per germline. The V and J ends lost 4 bases and 10 bases, in that order; junction bases with no gene match: 12. DNA for the CDR3: TGCGCCAGCAGCCCCGGGACTAGCCCTTACGACGAGCAGTTCTTC. This gives the protein CASSPGTSPYDEQFF.

The chain combines TRBV21-1 with TRBJ1-5; the listed D gene, TRBD1, was not tested against the DNA. TRBV21-1 is labeled a pseudogene. This CDR3 is built from 18 residues. In DNA, the CDR3 is TGTGCCAGCAGCAAAGCACCGGGACAGTCCATATTAGGTCAGCCCCAGCATTTT. Amino acids: CASSKAPGQSILGQPQHF.

The rearrangement links TRBV4-3 to TRBJ1-2, with D possibly matching TRBD1 (6 bases). V lost 0 bases and J 6 bases, leaving 11 bases between the germline ends. This CDR3 region has 14 residues. Germline CDR1 LGHNA, CDR2 YSLEER. The CDR3 DNA is TGCGCCAGCAGCCAAGAGAGACAGGTTCATGGCTACACCTTC. Its protein product is CASSQERQVHGYTF.

This rearrangement joins TRBV28 to TRBJ1-2, with 9 positions matching TRBD1. Trimming took 4 bases from V and 6 from J; bases not matched to a gene: 6. The CDR3 has 14 residues. Germline CDR1 reads MDHEN; CDR2 reads SYDVKM. The chain's CDR3 is CASSYGGQGHGYTF. The CDR3 DNA reads TGTGCCAGCAGTTATGGGGGACAGGGACATGGCTACACCTTC.